This T cell receptor (beta chain) was captured by sequencing in a study of cytomegalovirus exposure and HLA in healthy donors. Study results and caveats: The TCR clusters that emerged in the first cohort tended, a later analysis found, to co-occur in the 120 or so validation repertoires. Across donors, most TCRs were seen rarely, yet some public ones were widespread.

The method was immunoSEQ multiplex PCR; TCRdb's version includes in-frame clones alone and lacks a portion of them. Of nearly 80,000 clones in the sample, 80% to 95% were seen once. From the 120-subject validation cohort, which was separate from the roughly 710-subject first cohort, the donors were drawn. Notes on this clone: What it recognizes is unknown.

The receptor's source is a woman younger than 45 in good health and CMV-seronegative. Sequences were obtained from PBMCs.

In DNA, the CDR3 is TGTGCCTGGAGTGTAGGGCTAGCGGGAGGTCGAGAGACCCAGTACTTC. Amino acid sequence: CAWSVGLAGGRETQYF. The rearrangement links TRBV30 to TRBJ2-5; TRBD2 matches at 11 bases. Germline loops: CDR1 GTSNPN, CDR2 SVGIG (reference sequence). V shed 0 bases and J 4 bases; nucleotides not matched to a gene: 7. CDR3 length: 16 amino acids.